This TCR beta chain is from a study of response to subunit inactivated influenza vaccine (dated by TCRdb to about 2018). For the wider study: Deep quantitative T cell receptor repertoire profiling was used in the study to track responses to a trivalent subunit inactivated influenza vaccine.

In the paper's terms, the time point label means: around 45 days after influenza vaccine administration. Its CDR3 holds 12 amino acids, cysteine through phenylalanine. Only CDR3 DNA remains: 36 bases, in frame from the first base. V lost 7 bases and J lost 2 bases; the stretch between them is 6 bases long. For this clonotype: It has no known antigen specificity. The input lacks base qualities; no much larger clone sits a single base away.

Summary of the overall study and its limitations: The authors suggested that each seasonal influenza vaccination may recruit only a limited number of new T cells.

The method behind the library was RT-PCR. Sequencing instrument: Illumina HiSeq 2500. In-frame beta chains were kept once TCRdb had trimmed the public reads at Q25 with fastp and called clones with MiXCR. Every entry covers one CDR3 protein and lists the most common genes and DNA from its rows. For this sample the table gives around 500,000 distinct CDR3 sequences, of which approximately 11% were detected only once. The ten largest clones add up to approximately 12% of the sample. Here the chain combines TRBV12-3 or TRBV12-4 and TRBJ2-1, with the D gene not clear enough to name. The starting material was PBMCs from blood, obtained more than 35 days after vaccination. The TCR sequence derives from a man between 50 and 59 years old who received an inactivated influenza vaccine. Donor details come from another sample of the same person, matched by shared clones. The CDR3 is CASTLAYNEQFF. DNA sequence: TGTGCCAGCACCCTTGCCTACAATGAGCAGTTCTTC.